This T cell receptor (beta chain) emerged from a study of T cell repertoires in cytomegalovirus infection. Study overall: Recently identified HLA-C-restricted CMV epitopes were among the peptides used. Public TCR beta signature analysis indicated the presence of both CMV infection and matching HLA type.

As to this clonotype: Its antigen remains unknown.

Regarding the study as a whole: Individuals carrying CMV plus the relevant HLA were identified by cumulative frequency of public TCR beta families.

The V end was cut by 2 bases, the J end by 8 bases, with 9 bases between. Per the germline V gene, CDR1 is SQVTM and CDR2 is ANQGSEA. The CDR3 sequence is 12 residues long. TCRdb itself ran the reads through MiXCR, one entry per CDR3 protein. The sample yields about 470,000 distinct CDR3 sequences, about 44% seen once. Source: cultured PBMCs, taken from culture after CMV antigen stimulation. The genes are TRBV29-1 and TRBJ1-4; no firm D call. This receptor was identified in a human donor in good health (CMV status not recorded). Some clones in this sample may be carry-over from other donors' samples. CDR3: CSVESGAEKLFF. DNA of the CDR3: TGCAGCGTTGAATCGGGTGCCGAAAAACTGTTTTTT.